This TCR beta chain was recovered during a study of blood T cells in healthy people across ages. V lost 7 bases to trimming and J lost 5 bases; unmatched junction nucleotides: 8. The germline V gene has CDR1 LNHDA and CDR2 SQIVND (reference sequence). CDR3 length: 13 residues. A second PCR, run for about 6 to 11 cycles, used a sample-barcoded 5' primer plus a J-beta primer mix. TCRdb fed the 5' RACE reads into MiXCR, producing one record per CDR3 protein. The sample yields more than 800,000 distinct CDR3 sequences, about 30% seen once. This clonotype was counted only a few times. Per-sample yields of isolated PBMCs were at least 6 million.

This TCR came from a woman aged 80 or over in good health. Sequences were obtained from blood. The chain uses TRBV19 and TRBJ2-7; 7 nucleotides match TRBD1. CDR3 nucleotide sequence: TGTGCCAGTACCAACAGGGGAAGGGACGAGCAGTACTTC. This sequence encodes CASTNRGRDEQYF.